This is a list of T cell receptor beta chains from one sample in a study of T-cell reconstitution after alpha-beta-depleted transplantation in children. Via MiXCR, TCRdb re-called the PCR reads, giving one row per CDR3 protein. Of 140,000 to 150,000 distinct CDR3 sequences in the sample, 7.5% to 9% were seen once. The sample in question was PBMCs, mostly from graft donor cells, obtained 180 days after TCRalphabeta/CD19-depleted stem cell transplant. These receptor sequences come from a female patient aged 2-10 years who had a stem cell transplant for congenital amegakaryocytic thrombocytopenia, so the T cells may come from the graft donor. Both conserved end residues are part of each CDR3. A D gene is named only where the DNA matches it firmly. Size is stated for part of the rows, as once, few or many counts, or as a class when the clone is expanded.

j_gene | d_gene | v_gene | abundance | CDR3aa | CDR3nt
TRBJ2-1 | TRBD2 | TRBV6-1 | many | CASSPTSTRGARFF | TGTGCCAGCAGCCCTACTTCGACGCGGGGGGCCCGGTTCTTC
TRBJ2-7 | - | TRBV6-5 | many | CASSYSTLLASEQYF | TGTGCCAGCAGTTACTCTACACTACTAGCTTCCGAGCAGTACTTC
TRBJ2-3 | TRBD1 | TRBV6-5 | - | CASSRDRVTDTQYF | TGTGCCAGCAGCCGGGACAGGGTGACAGATACGCAGTATTTT
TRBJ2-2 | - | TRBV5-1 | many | CASSLRLGGLTGELFF | TGCGCCAGCAGCTTGAGACTCGGGGGGCTTACGGGGGAGCTGTTTTTT
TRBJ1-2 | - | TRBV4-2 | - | CASSQDAAGTDYGYTF | TGTGCCAGCAGCCAAGATGCGGCCGGGACGGACTATGGCTACACCTTC
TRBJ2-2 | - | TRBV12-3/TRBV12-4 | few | CASTADLKDTGELFF | TGTGCCAGCACTGCAGACCTCAAGGACACCGGGGAGCTGTTTTTT
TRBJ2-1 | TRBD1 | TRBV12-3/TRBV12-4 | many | CASSWDEGAEQFF | TGTGCCAGCAGTTGGGACGAGGGGGCTGAGCAGTTCTTC
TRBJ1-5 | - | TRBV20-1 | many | CSAPAGIGNQPQHF | TGCAGTGCTCCTGCGGGTATCGGCAATCAGCCCCAGCATTTT
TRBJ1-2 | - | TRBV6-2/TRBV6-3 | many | CASSGTNYGYTF | TGTGCCAGCTCCGGGACAAACTATGGCTACACCTTC
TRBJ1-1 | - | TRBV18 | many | CASSRNTEAFF | TGTGCCAGCTCCAGGAACACTGAAGCTTTCTTT
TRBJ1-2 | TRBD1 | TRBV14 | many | CASSQNRDRKYGYTF | TGTGCCAGCAGCCAAAACCGGGACAGAAAGTATGGCTACACCTTC
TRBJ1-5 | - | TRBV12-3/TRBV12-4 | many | CASSLNRVNQPQHF | TGTGCCAGCAGTTTAAATAGGGTCAATCAGCCCCAGCATTTT
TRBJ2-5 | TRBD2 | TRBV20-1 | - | CSAQLAGGRETQYF | TGCAGTGCGCAACTAGCGGGAGGGAGGGAGACCCAGTACTTC
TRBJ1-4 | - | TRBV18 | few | CASSPDSNEKLFF | TGTGCCAGCTCACCCGACTCTAATGAAAAACTGTTTTTT
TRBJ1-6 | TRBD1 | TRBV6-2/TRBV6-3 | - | CASRPGQGSSPLHF | TGTGCCAGCAGGCCGGGACAGGGCAGTTCACCCCTCCACTTT
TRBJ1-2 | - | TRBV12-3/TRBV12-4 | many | CASSLDDRGGYTF | TGTGCCAGCAGTTTAGACGACCGGGGTGGCTACACCTTC
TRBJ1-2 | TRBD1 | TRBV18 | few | CASSPAGQGQSGYTF | TGTGCCAGCTCACCTGCGGGACAGGGTCAGAGTGGCTACACCTTC
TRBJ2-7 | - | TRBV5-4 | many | CASSSGPAGEQYF | TGTGCCAGCAGCTCCGGACCGGCCGGCGAGCAGTACTTC
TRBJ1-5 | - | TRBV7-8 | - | CASSSIPGQPQHF | TGTGCCAGCAGCTCCATCCCAGGTCAGCCCCAGCATTTT
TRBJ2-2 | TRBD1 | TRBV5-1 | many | CASSLSRDSLNTGELFF | TGCGCCAGCAGCCTAAGTCGGGACAGCCTGAACACCGGGGAGCTGTTTTTT
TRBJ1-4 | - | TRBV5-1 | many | CASSLEAGRATNEKLFF | TGCGCCAGCAGCTTGGAGGCCGGGCGTGCAACTAATGAAAAACTGTTTTTT
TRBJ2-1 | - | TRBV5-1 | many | CASSLAQALGEQFF | TGCGCCAGCAGCTTGGCTCAGGCATTAGGTGAGCAGTTCTTC
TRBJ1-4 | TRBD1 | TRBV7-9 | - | CASSKDRPGEKLFF | TGTGCCAGCAGCAAGGACAGGCCTGGTGAAAAACTGTTTTTT
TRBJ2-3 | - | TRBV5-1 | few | CASSEIRQTDTQYF | TGCGCCAGCAGCGAAATAAGACAGACAGATACGCAGTATTTT
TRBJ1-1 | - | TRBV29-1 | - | CSGYSYRNTEAFF | TGCAGCGGGTACAGCTACCGAAACACTGAAGCTTTCTTT
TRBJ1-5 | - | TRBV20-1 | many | CSARDGQNNQPQHF | TGCAGTGCTAGAGATGGACAGAACAATCAGCCCCAGCATTTT
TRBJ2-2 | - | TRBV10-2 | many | CASSKGLPTGELFF | TGCGCCAGCAGTAAGGGACTTCCCACCGGGGAGCTGTTTTTT
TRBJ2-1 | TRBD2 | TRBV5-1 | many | CASRGLAGEGGNEQFF | TGCGCCAGCCGGGGACTAGCGGGAGAGGGAGGCAATGAGCAGTTCTTC
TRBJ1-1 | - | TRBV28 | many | CASSSVILGRLDSGGAFF | TGTGCCAGCAGCAGTGTTATACTGGGACGGCTCGACTCTGGAGGAGCTTTCTTT
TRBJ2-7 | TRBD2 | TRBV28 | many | CASSSPPGGSDEQYF | TGTGCCAGCAGTTCTCCCCCGGGGGGGTCTGACGAGCAGTACTTC
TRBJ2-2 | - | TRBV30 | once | CAWSLTNTGELFF | TGTGCCTGGAGTCTCACTAACACCGGGGAGCTGTTTTTT
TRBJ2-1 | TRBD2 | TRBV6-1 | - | CASRKSSGNEQFF | TGTGCCAGCAGGAAGTCTAGCGGGAATGAGCAGTTCTTC
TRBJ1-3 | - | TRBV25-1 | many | CASSEYRGTVSGNTIYF | TGTGCCAGCAGTGAATACAGGGGCACGGTCTCTGGAAACACCATATATTTT
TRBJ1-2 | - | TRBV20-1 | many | CSGKGGYGYTF | TGCAGTGGCAAGGGTGGCTATGGCTACACCTTC
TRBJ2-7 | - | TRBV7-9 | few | CASSYLPHEQYF | TGTGCCAGCAGCTACCTCCCTCACGAGCAGTACTTC
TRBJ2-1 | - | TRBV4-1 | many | CASSRVPDNEQFF | TGCGCCAGCAGCCGTGTGCCGGACAATGAGCAGTTCTTC
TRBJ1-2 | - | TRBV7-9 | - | CASSSGLISIQGYTF | TGTGCCAGCAGCTCCGGACTCATCTCTATACAGGGCTACACCTTC
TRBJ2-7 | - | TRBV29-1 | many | CSVEDMSYEQYF | TGCAGCGTTGAGGACATGTCCTACGAGCAGTACTTC
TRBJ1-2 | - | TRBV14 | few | CASSAYFVGLKNYGYTF | TGTGCCAGCAGCGCTTATTTCGTTGGACTCAAAAACTATGGCTACACCTTC
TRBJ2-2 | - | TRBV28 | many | CASSRNNQGVGELFF | TGTGCCAGCAGCCGCAATAATCAAGGGGTGGGGGAGCTGTTTTTT
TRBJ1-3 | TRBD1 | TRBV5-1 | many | CASSMTGDSGNTIYF | TGCGCCAGCAGCATGACAGGGGATTCTGGAAACACCATATATTTT
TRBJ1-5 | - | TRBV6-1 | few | CASNPGWGYNQPQHF | TGTGCCAGCAATCCCGGGTGGGGTTACAATCAGCCCCAGCATTTT
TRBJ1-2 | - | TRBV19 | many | CASSIETRANYGYTF | TGTGCCAGTAGTATTGAGACACGAGCTAACTATGGCTACACCTTC
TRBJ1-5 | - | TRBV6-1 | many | CASGPPRGSNQPQHF | TGTGCCAGCGGCCCCCCAAGGGGCAGCAATCAGCCCCAGCATTTT
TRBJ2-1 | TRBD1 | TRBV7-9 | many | CASSFSGQHNEQFF | TGTGCCAGCAGCTTCTCGGGACAGCACAATGAGCAGTTCTTC
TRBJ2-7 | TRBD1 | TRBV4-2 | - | CASSQAGGQGTYEQYF | TGTGCCAGCAGCCAAGCCGGGGGACAGGGAACATACGAGCAGTACTTC
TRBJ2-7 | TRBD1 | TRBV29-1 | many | CSAGQGGGFGYEQYF | TGCAGCGCCGGACAGGGTGGCGGGTTTGGGTACGAGCAGTACTTC
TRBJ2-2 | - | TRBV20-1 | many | CSARGVSGELFF | TGCAGTGCTAGAGGGGTTTCCGGGGAGCTGTTTTTT
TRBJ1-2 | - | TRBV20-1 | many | CSGEVGRDYGYTF | TGCAGTGGCGAGGTAGGAAGGGACTATGGCTACACCTTC
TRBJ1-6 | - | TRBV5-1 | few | CASSLGQLSRSPLHF | TGCGCCAGCAGCTTGGGGCAGTTGTCGCGTTCACCCCTCCACTTT
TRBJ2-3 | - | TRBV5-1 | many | CASSFQATALRTDTQYF | TGCGCCAGCAGCTTTCAAGCGACAGCTCTTAGAACAGATACGCAGTATTTT
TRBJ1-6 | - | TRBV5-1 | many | CASSSRMGGFNSPLHF | TGCGCCAGCAGCTCCAGGATGGGAGGATTTAATTCACCCCTCCACTTT
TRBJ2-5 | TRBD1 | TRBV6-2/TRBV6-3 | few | CASSYSTGGVEETQYF | TGTGCCAGCAGTTACTCGACAGGGGGCGTTGAAGAGACCCAGTACTTC
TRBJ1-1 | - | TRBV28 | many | CASADWATEAFF | TGTGCCAGCGCTGACTGGGCCACTGAAGCTTTCTTT
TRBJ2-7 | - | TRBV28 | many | CASSSPGEGGAGLAYEQYF | TGTGCCAGCAGTTCCCCGGGGGAAGGGGGCGCTGGGTTGGCCTACGAGCAGTACTTC
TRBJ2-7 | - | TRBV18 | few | CASSTGTDYEQYF | TGTGCCAGCTCAACCGGGACTGACTACGAGCAGTACTTC
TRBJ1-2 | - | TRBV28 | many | CASSSQGRDYGYTF | TGTGCCAGCAGTTCACAGGGCAGAGACTATGGCTACACCTTC
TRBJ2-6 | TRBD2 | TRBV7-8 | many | CASSPRLAGGLSGANVLTF | TGTGCCAGCAGCCCCCGACTAGCGGGAGGCCTCTCTGGGGCCAACGTCCTGACTTTC
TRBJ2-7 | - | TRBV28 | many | CASSSDLPWREQYF | TGTGCCAGCAGTTCGGACCTCCCTTGGCGCGAGCAGTACTTC
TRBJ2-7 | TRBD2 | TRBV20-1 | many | CSAIPGLAGGRYEQYF | TGCAGTGCTATTCCGGGACTAGCGGGAGGTCGGTACGAGCAGTACTTC